This TCR beta chain appears in the sequencing data of a study of CD8+ T cells in alopecia areata (dated by TCRdb to about 2018). Background on the whole study: Treated patients were enrolled in an open-label pilot trial of oral tofacitinib, 5 to 10 mg twice daily, for moderate-to-severe alopecia areata. Tofacitinib was administered for 6 to 18 months, and 6 months of follow-up off drug were then conducted to assess delayed response and recurrence. For the treated patients, the SALT score, which quantifies what percentage of scalp surface area is affected, served as the measure of disease severity. In both human patients and the C3H/HeJ mouse model, the study applied high-throughput TCRbeta sequencing to look at T cell clonal expansion in alopecia areata. Human TCRbeta sequencing covered scalp tissue and sorted CD4+ and CD8+ peripheral blood T cells from patchy and totalis/universalis alopecia areata patients and healthy controls. Biopsies were taken from tofacitinib-treated patients at baseline and at 4 and 24 weeks of treatment, and a later scalp biopsy was taken in several of the tofacitinib-treated patients. Scalp clonality was compared across normal scalp (n=4), patchy alopecia areata scalp (n=8), and alopecia totalis/universalis scalp (n=8). RNA was obtained with the PAXgene miRNA kit for fixed scalp, the miRNeasy kit for PBMCs, and the RNeasy kit for mouse skin. immunoSEQ multiplex PCR using 35 Vbeta forward primers and 13 Jbeta reverse primers was used to amplify TCRbeta CDR3 regions.

Library method: the immunoSEQ multiplex PCR assay. To provide template for TCR sequencing, every sample had RNA extracted and reverse transcribed into cDNA. First-strand cDNA was synthesized with SuperScript III using a 2:1 mix of oligo-dT and random hexamers. A synthetic immune receptor repertoire was used to measure amplification bias, and any remaining bias was corrected computationally. In the source study's methods: Raw reads were preprocessed to remove errors, and CDR3 was defined according to IMGT conventions as the region from the conserved cysteine to phenylalanine. Clonality was calculated as 1 minus Shannon entropy normalized by log2 of the number of productive unique TCRs. CD4 or CD8 identity of scalp clones was inferred by cross-referencing scalp TCRbeta sequences with sorted blood CD4 and CD8 repertoires. Here the immuneACCESS table is served through TCRdb, limited to in-frame sequences with V and J called. Missing clones are a known gap in these copies; in checked studies unresolved V genes cover under half, and the rest lacks a known reason. The DNA gave D and trimming, while V, J and clone size come from that table. This sample gives over 150,000 clones in total; 50% to 60% of them show up just once. Clones ranked in the top ten supply roughly 0.67% of the sample.

The time point label corresponds to: around 4 weeks on oral tofacitinib. The sample's treatment or condition label is to be understood as: oral pan-JAK inhibitor, 5-10 mg twice daily. Lesional scalp punch biopsies and peripheral blood were collected from alopecia areata patients. PBMCs were isolated by density centrifugation and stained for CD3, CD4 and CD8, and CD4+ and CD8+ T cells were sorted on a FACSAria. Study-wide findings and limitations: Shared TCR sequences between patients were less evident than in mice, which may be partly attributable to HLA diversity in the patient population. Because the treated cohort was small and included a single nonresponder, larger studies are needed to assess links between baseline CD8+ expansion and response. Unlike mouse skin, which is dominated by gammadelta T cells, normal human skin has resident alphabeta T cells that are also sequenced, and this complicates analysis of the scalp TCR repertoire. During tofacitinib treatment, many expanded lesional clones remained in scalp and blood, and this persistence may partly explain relapse after treatment is stopped. Scalp clonality and the number of expanded CD8+ clones among the top 100 scalp clones were significantly decreased by tofacitinib. Lesional scalp, especially in alopecia totalis/universalis, showed higher clonality and more expanded CD8+ clones than normal scalp, suggesting antigenic drive.

Taken from the germline V gene (reference sequence), the CDR1 and CDR2 loops are MNHEY and SMNVEV. The CDR3, from cysteine to phenylalanine, totals 17 residues. The entry retains the CDR3 DNA only, 51 bases that are in frame from base 1. V has 2 bases trimmed and J has 0 bases trimmed; junction bases matching no gene number 5. A word on this clone: What this receptor recognizes is not known. No much larger clone exists at a distance of one base, and base qualities are not known.

This receptor was taken from a human donor with alopecia areata. Material: CD4+ T cells sorted from blood, obtained at week 4, from a patient treated with tofacitinib. In this chain, TRBV27 is recombined with TRBJ2-5; the junction holds 11 bases that match TRBD2. The CDR3 loop reads CASSLASSGGYQETQYF. The nucleotides read TGTGCCAGCAGTTTAGCCTCTAGCGGGGGGTACCAAGAGACCCAGTACTTC.